This T cell receptor (beta chain) derives from a study of CXCR3-negative and CXCR3-positive naive CD8 T cells. This CDR3 spans 17 amino acids. The V gene's germline CDR1 is MDHEN and CDR2 SYDVKM. With UMI labels, 5' RACE was used to prepare the TRB cDNA libraries. TCRdb reworked the 5' RACE reads into one entry per CDR3 protein, no DNA. This repertoire comprises 35,000 to 55,000 distinct CDR3 sequences; its ten largest clones make up about 2.3%. With 300,000 cells each, the CD8+ T cell subsets were individually sorted in triplicate. This sequence joins TRBV28 and TRBJ2-3; the TRBD2 assignment by TCRdb is unverifiable without DNA. What was sequenced was naive CXCR3- CD8+ T cells from blood. Subset in this sample: CD45RO-CCR7+CD27+CD95- naive CD8+ T cells lacking CXCR3 (TNR3-). The sequence was collected from a human donor in good health. Some clones in this sample may be carry-over from other donors' samples. This chain's CDR3 is CASSFLGLAGAADTQYF.